What follows are 19 T cell receptor beta chains derived from one specimen sequenced in a study of T-cell reconstitution after alpha-beta-depleted transplantation in children. As it was prepared, the TCRbeta library received unique molecular identifiers. MiXCR, applied by TCRdb to the PCR reads, yields one record per CDR3 protein. The top ten clones hold 5% of a sample with about 830,000 distinct CDR3 sequences, 15% to 20% of them seen once. Sample: PBMCs, mostly from graft donor cells, taken 360 days after TCRalphabeta/CD19-depleted stem cell transplant. These receptor sequences come from a male patient younger than 18 who had a stem cell transplant for acute lymphoblastic leukemia, so the T cells may come from the graft donor.

This clonotype was detected ten times or more. This chain links TRBV7-8 with TRBJ2-6; tentatively, D is TRBD1 or TRBD2 (5 bases each). Germline CDR1 SGHVS, CDR2 FQNEAQ. The V and J ends lost 3 bases and 1 base respectively, with 7 bases between them. The CDR3 is made up of 15 amino acids. The CDR3: CASSLGRSGANVLTF. CDR3 DNA sequence: TGTGCCAGCAGCTTGGGACGATCTGGGGCCAACGTCCTGACTTTC.

The chain recombines TRBV7-7 with TRBJ2-3; the D is unclear. The length of the CDR3 is 13 residues. CDR1 is SSHAT and CDR2 is FNYEAQ in the germline V gene (reference sequence). Trimming removed 8 bases from V and 0 bases from J, with 9 bases in between. CDR3 sequence: CASAELSTDTQYF. CDR3 in DNA: TGTGCCAGCGCCGAGTTAAGCACAGATACGCAGTATTTT.

This clonotype appeared a few times. The chain has TRBV12-3 or TRBV12-4 and TRBJ2-1, with a weak D call TRBD2 (6 bases). V shed 3 bases and J shed 7 bases, with 13 bases lying between them. This CDR3 region has 14 residues. CDR3 sequence: CASSLEGAVNEQFF. CDR3 coding DNA: TGTGCCAGCAGTTTGGAGGGAGCCGTAAATGAGCAGTTCTTC.

This chain uses TRBV27 with TRBJ2-7; D is possibly TRBD1 (5 bases). V was pared by 1 base and J by 7 bases, with 14 bases between. CDR1 MNHEY and CDR2 SMNVEV come from the germline V gene (reference sequence). CDR3 length: 14 residues. In DNA form, the CDR3 reads TGTGCCAGCAGTTTATTTCGCAGGGTGAAGGAGCAGTACTTC. Translated, it gives CASSLFRRVKEQYF.

This clonotype has more than one count but fewer than ten. V usage is TRBV11-2 and J usage is TRBJ2-5; a possible D gene is TRBD1 (6 bases). CDR3 size: 15 residues. Germline assignment: CDR1 SGHAT and CDR2 FQNNGV. Between the trimmed V and J ends, which lost 0 bases and 4 bases, there was a span of 12 bases. Here the CDR3 reads CASSLDAGRGETQYF. The DNA for the CDR3 is TGTGCCAGCAGCTTAGACGCCGGCAGGGGAGAGACCCAGTACTTC.

This clonotype was counted between two and nine times. V usage is TRBV5-1 and J usage is TRBJ1-2; the D gene is possibly TRBD1 (6 bases). The CDR3 has 16 amino acids. Germline loops: CDR1 SGHRS, CDR2 YFSETQ. V gave up 4 bases and J gave up 2 bases, with 18 bases separating them. In nucleotides, the CDR3 is TGCGCCAGCAGCGCTCAGGCTGGGACACTCAACTATGGCTACACCTTC. Its translation is CASSAQAGTLNYGYTF.

This clonotype was seen more than once but under ten times. The CDR3 region has the DNA TGCAGCGTTGGAGACAGTTTTTGGGAGCAGTACTTC. Amino acids: CSVGDSFWEQYF. J is TRBJ2-7 and V is TRBV29-1; a weak D match, TRBD1 (5 bases). V lost 4 bases and J lost 7, with 14 bases in between. The CDR3 has 12 residues. Germline V gene data show CDR1 as SQVTM and CDR2 as ANQGSEA.

This clonotype turned up a few times. The rearrangement uses TRBV5-5 and TRBJ2-7; perhaps TRBD1 as D (6 bases). Germline CDR1 reads SGHKS; CDR2 reads YYEKEE (reference sequence). Trimming removed 0 bases at V and 5 bases at J, with 12 bases between. This CDR3 region has 14 residues. The CDR3 DNA is TGTGCCAGCAGCTTGGGAGGACAGAGGAACGAGCAGTACTTC. This gives the protein CASSLGGQRNEQYF.

This chain uses TRBV15 with TRBJ2-2; D not certain. The germline gives CDR1 LNHNV, CDR2 YYDKDF (reference sequence). CDR3 length equals 14 residues. The ends were cut back, 9 bases at V and 0 bases at J, with 11 bases in the middle. The CDR3 DNA follows: TGTGCCACATCGCGACGGACGAACACCGGGGAGCTGTTTTTT. This gives the protein CATSRRTNTGELFF.

This clonotype occurred a few times. The chain carries TRBV10-3 and TRBJ1-5, with 7 nucleotides matching TRBD1. This CDR3 has 14 amino acids. From germline, CDR1 is ENHRY and CDR2 SYGVKD. V was pared by 6 bases and J by 3 bases, with 5 bases of the junction left unmatched. CDR3 DNA sequence: TGTGCCATCAGGGCGACAGGGACCAATCAGCCCCAGCATTTT. Amino acids: CAIRATGTNQPQHF.

This clonotype was detected only a few times. The chain combines TRBV7-9 with TRBJ2-7; 9 bases agree with TRBD1. The CDR3 contains 14 residues. V shed 6 bases and J 5 bases; nucleotides not matched to a gene: 8. Germline values: CDR1 SEHNR, CDR2 FQNEAQ (reference sequence). The CDR3 DNA is TGTGCCAGCAGACTCCCGGGACAGGGTAACGAGCAGTACTTC. Protein: CASRLPGQGNEQYF.

The rearrangement uses TRBV10-3 and TRBJ2-3, with 8 bases lining up with TRBD2. This CDR3 is 19 amino acids long. Trimming at V came to 3 bases and at J to 2 bases, leaving 16 bases not matched to a gene. Germline assignment: CDR1 ENHRY and CDR2 SYGVKD. CDR3 residues: CAISDPGKMISGATDTQYF. The CDR3 nucleotides read TGTGCCATCAGTGATCCAGGGAAGATGATTAGCGGGGCCACAGATACGCAGTATTTT.

This clonotype has just a few counts. CDR3 bases: TGCAGTGCTGGGACGACAGGGGTTAATTCACCCCTCCACTTT. Translating it yields CSAGTTGVNSPLHF. The chain is built from TRBV20-1 and TRBJ1-6; TRBD1 aligns across 8 bases. CDR3 size: 14 residues. V was pared by 5 bases and J by 6 bases, with 6 bases of the junction left unmatched. Germline CDR1 DFQATT, CDR2 SNEGSKA (reference sequence).

V and J are TRBV20-1 and TRBJ2-3, with D unclear. V was shortened by 0 bases and J by 0 bases, with 4 bases between the two germline ends. This CDR3 region has 13 residues. Looked up from germline, CDR1 is DFQATT and CDR2 is SNEGSKA (reference sequence). CDR3: CSAREASTDTQYF. The CDR3 DNA reads TGCAGTGCTAGAGAGGCGAGCACAGATACGCAGTATTTT.

There are many counts of this clonotype. The V and J genes are TRBV6-6 and TRBJ2-1; tentatively, D is TRBD2 (6 bases). Germline V CDR1 and CDR2: MNHNY, SVGAGI (reference sequence). V gave up 4 bases and J gave up 9 bases, with 10 bases separating them. The CDR3 has 12 amino acids. DNA of the CDR3: TGTGCCAGCAGTTTGGGGGGAGCTGAGCAGTTCTTC. Amino acids: CASSLGGAEQFF.

The table lists this clonotype with a few counts. The V call is TRBV5-1, the J call TRBJ2-1; D possibly matches TRBD1 or TRBD2 (5 bases each). V dropped 4 bases and J dropped 7 bases, with 30 bases sitting between them. CDR3 length equals 19 residues. Germline-derived CDR1 and CDR2 are SGHRS and YFSETQ. Here the CDR3 DNA reads TGCGCCAGCAGCCCCACTGGCTTTTTGGGACGAGGGTCACTAAATGAGCAGTTCTTC. Translation gives CASSPTGFLGRGSLNEQFF. Supplemented by reference TRBV5-1 and TRBJ2-1, the full variable domain reads KAGVTQTPRYLIKTRGQQVTLSCSPISGHRSVSWYQQTPGQGLQFLFEYFSETQRNKGNFPGRFSGRQFSNSRSEMNVSTLELGDSALYLCASSPTGFLGRGSLNEQFFGPGTRLTVL.

In this sample, this clonotype turned up a few times. The chain is built from TRBV4-1 and TRBJ2-5; D is uncertain. The CDR3 loop spans 16 amino acids. In germline, CDR1 is MGHRA, CDR2 YSYEKL. Trimming shortened V by 2 bases and J by 0 bases, and 13 bases separated the two germline ends. CDR3 protein: CASSQSGRMYQETQYF. DNA of the CDR3: TGCGCCAGCAGCCAATCTGGGCGGATGTACCAAGAGACCCAGTACTTC.

The chain couples TRBV12-3 or TRBV12-4 to TRBJ2-7; TRBD2 matches 14 bases. This CDR3 comprises 18 residues. Trimming cost V 5 bases and J 5 bases; bases outside gene matches: 14. CDR3 sequence: CASSTKDRGLAGAHEQYF. As DNA, the CDR3 is TGTGCCAGCAGTACTAAGGACCGGGGACTAGCGGGAGCCCACGAGCAGTACTTC.

This chain connects TRBV12-3 or TRBV12-4 to TRBJ2-3; 10 nucleotides align to TRBD2. This CDR3 region has 16 residues. Trimming took 7 bases from V and 3 from J; bases not matched to a gene: 10. This CDR3 reads CASKTLAGVVTDTQYF. The CDR3, as DNA: TGTGCCAGCAAGACCCTAGCGGGAGTGGTAACAGATACGCAGTATTTT.